This TCR beta chain stems from a study of glioma-infiltrating T cells. This clonotype was observed at least ten times. Using RNA template, CDR3s of TCR alpha and beta were amplified with iRepertoire arm-PCR. A single record per CDR3 protein comes from TCRdb applying MiXCR to the multiplex PCR reads. The sample carries roughly 42,000 distinct CDR3 sequences, more than 20% recorded once. Per germline, CDR1 SGHAT and CDR2 FQNNGV. Trimming took off 1 base at V and 1 base at J, with 14 bases between the two ends. This CDR3 comprises 17 residues. This TCR derives from a human donor with low-grade glioma or glioblastoma, undergoing nonglioma brain surgery, or in good health (not recorded which). Sequenced material: glioma tissue, nonneoplastic brain tissue, or PBMCs (not recorded which). V usage is TRBV11-2 and J usage is TRBJ2-1; D call uncertain. CDR3 sequence reads: CASSLGLGFTSYNEQFF. CDR3 sequence (DNA): TGTGCCAGCAGCTTAGGCCTAGGGTTTACTTCCTACAATGAGCAGTTCTTC.